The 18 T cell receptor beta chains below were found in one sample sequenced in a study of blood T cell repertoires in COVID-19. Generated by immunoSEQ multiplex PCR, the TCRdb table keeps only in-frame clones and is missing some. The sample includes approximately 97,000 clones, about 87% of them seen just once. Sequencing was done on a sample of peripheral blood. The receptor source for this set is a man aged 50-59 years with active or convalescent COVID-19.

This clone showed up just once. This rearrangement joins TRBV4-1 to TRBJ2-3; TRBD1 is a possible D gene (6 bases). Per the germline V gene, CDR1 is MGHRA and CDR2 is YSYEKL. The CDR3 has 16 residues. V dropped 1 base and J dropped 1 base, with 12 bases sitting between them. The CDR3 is CASSQVTGSGTDTQYF. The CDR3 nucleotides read TGCGCCAGCAGCCAAGTAACAGGGTCGGGCACAGATACGCAGTATTTT.

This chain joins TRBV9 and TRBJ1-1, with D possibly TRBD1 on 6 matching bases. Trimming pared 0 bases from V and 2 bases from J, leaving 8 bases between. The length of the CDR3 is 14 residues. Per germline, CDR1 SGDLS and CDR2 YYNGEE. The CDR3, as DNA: TGTGCCAGCAGCGTAGAGGGGACAAACACTGAAGCTTTCTTT. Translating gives CASSVEGTNTEAFF.

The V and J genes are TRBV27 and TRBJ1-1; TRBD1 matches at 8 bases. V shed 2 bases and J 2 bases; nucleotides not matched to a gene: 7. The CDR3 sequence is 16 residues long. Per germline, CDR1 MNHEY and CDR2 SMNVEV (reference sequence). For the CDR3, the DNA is TGTGCCAGCAGTTTACTCGCACAGGGGGGCAACACTGAAGCTTTCTTT. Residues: CASSLLAQGGNTEAFF.

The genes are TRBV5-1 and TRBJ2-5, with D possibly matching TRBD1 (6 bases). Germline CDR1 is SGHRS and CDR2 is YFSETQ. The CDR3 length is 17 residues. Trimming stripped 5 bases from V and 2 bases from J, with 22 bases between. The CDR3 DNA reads TGCGCCAGCAGAGTAACCTTCTCGACAGGTTCGCAAGAGACCCAGTACTTC. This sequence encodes CASRVTFSTGSQETQYF.

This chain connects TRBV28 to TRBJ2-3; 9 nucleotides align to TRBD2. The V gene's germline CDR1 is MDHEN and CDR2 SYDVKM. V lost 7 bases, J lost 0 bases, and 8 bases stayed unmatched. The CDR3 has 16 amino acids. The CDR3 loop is CASIPASGASTDTQYF. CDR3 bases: TGTGCCAGCATTCCGGCTAGCGGGGCGAGCACAGATACGCAGTATTTT.

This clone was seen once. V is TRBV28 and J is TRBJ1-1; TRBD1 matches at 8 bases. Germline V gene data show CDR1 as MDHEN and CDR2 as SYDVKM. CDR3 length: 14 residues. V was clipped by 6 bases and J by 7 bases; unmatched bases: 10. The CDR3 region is CASRPQGAFGEAFF. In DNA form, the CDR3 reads TGTGCCAGCAGGCCCCAGGGGGCCTTTGGTGAAGCTTTCTTT.

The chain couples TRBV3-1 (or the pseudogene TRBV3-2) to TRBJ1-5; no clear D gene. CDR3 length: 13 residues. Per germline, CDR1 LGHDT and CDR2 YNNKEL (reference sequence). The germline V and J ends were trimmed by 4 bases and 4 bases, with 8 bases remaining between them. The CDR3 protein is CASSPSPNQPQHF. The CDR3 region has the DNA TGTGCCAGCAGCCCTAGTCCGAATCAGCCCCAGCATTTT.

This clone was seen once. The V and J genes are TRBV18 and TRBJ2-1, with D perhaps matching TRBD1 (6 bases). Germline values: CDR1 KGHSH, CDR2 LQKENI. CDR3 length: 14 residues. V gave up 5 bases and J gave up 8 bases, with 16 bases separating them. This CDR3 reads CASSTQGRDDEQFF. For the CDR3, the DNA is TGTGCCAGCTCAACACAGGGTCGGGATGATGAGCAGTTCTTC.

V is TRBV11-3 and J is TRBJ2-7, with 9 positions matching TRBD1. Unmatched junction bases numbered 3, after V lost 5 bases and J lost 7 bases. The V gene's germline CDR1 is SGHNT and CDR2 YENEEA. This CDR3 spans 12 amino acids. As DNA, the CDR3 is TGTGCCAGCAGCAAGGGACAGGGAGAGCAGTACTTC. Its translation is CASSKGQGEQYF.

The CDR3 nucleotides are TGTGCCAGCAGCGGCGCCGGGACAGCCCAAAACACCATATATTTT. It codes for CASSGAGTAQNTIYF. The genes are TRBV5-6 and TRBJ1-3; 7 nucleotides match TRBD1. CDR1 is SGHDT and CDR2 is YYEEEE in the germline V gene. V gave up 4 bases and J gave up 6 bases; unmatched junction bases: 10. The CDR3 is made up of 15 amino acids.

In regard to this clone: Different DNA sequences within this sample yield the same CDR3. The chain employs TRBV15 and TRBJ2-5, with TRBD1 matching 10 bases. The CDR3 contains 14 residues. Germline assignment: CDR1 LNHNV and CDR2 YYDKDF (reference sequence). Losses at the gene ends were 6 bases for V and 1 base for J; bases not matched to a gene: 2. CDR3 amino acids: CATSRDRGQETQYF. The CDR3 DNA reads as TGTGCCACCAGTAGGGACAGGGGCCAAGAGACCCAGTACTTC.

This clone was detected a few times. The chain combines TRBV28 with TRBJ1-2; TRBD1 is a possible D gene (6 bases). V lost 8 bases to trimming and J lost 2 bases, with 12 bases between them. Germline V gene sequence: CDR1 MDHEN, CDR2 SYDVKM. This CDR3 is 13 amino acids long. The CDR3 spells CASFTDRNYGYTF. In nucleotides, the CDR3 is TGTGCCAGCTTTACCGACAGGAACTATGGCTACACCTTC.

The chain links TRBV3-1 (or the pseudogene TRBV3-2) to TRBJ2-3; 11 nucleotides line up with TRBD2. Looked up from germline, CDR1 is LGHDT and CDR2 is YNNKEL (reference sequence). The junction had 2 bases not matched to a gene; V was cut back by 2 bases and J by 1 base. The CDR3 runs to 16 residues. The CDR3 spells CASSQLTSGGTDTQYF. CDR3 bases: TGTGCCAGCAGCCAACTGACTAGCGGGGGCACAGATACGCAGTATTTT.

The CDR3 loop is CASSPLEVYGANVLTF. In nucleotides, the CDR3 is TGTGCCAGCTCACCATTGGAGGTCTATGGGGCCAACGTCCTGACTTTC. The rearrangement joins TRBV18 to TRBJ2-6, with D possibly being TRBD2 (5 bases). Between the trimmed V and J ends, which lost 2 bases and 3 bases, there was a span of 11 bases. The CDR3 contains 16 residues. Germline V lookup: CDR1 KGHSH, CDR2 LQKENI.

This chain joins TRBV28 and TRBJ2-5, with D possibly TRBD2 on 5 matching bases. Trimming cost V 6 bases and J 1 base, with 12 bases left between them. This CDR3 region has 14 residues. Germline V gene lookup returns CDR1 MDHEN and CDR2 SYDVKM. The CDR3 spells CASSSAGGQETQYF. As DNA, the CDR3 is TGTGCCAGCAGCTCAGCCGGAGGCCAAGAGACCCAGTACTTC.

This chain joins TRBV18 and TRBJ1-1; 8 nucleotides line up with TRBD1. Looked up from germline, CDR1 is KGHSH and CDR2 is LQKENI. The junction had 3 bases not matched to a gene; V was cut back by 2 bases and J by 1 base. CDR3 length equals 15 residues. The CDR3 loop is CASSPGQGPNTEAFF. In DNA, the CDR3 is TGTGCCAGCTCACCAGGACAGGGACCGAACACTGAAGCTTTCTTT.

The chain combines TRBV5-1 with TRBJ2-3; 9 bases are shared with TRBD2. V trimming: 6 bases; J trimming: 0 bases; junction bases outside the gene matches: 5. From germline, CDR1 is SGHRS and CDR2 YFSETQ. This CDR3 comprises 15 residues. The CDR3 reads CASTERGASTDTQYF. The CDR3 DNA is TGCGCCAGCACGGAGCGGGGGGCCAGCACAGATACGCAGTATTTT.

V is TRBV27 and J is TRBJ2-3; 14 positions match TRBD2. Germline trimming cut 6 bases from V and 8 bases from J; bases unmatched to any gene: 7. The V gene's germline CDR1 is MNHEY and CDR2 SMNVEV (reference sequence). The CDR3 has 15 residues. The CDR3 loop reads CASRSGLAGAGTQYF. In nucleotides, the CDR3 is TGTGCCAGCAGATCGGGACTAGCGGGGGCCGGTACGCAGTATTTT.